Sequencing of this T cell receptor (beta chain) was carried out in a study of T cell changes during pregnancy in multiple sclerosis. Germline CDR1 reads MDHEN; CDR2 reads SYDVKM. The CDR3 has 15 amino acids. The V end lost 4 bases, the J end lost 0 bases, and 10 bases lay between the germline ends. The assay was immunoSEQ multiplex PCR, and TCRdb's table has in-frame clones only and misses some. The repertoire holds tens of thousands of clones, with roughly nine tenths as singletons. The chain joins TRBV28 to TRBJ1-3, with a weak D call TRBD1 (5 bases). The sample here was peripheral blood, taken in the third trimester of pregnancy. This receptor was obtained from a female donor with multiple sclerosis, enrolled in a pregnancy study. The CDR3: CASSSHRSSGNTIYF. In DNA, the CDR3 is TGTGCCAGCAGTTCCCACAGGAGCTCTGGAAACACCATATATTTT.